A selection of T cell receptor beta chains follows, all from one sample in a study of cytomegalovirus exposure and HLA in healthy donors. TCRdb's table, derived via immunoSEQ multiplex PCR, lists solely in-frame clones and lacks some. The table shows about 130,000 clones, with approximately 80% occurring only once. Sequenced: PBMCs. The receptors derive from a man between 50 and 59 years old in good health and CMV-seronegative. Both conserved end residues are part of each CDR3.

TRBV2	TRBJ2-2	CASSEFPTNTGELFF
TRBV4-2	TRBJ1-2	CASSQDRQPHGYTF
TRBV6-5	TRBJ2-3	CASSYSKTGGADTQYF
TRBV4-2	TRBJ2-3	CASSQEYGTGVVRTDTQYF
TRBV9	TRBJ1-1	CASSVGQFTEAFF
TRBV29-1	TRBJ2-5	CSVVVRTEETQYF
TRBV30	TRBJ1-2	CAWSYSNYGYTF
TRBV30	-	CAGLVGDSSYEQYF
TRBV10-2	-	CASSESLFFRQPEQYF
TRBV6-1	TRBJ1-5	CASSQMGQGQPQHF
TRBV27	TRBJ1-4	CASSPLRTQHYEKLFF
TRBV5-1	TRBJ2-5	CASSSTGALLETQYF
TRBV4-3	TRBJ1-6	CASSQGGQGIYSPLHF
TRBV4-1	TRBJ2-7	CASSFMRGSSYEQYF
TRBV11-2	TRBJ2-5	CASSLVIGQGETQYF
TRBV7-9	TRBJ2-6	CASSLGGSNVLTF
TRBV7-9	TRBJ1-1	CASRPRISLNTEAFF
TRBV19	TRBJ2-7	CASSKNRGFEQYF
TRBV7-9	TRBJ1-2	CASSLAVEGDGYTF
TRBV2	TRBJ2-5	CASRARDSSAETQYF
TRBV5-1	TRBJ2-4	CASSLERGYIQYF
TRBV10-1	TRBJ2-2	CASSESQGIGELFF
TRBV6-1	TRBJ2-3	CASRPTSGDTQYF
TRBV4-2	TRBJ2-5	CASSQDDKTFVYF
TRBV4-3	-	CASSQNRVYEQYF